The clone carrying this T cell receptor beta chain was seen a handful of times. This entry comes from a study of blood T cell repertoires in COVID-19. Clones were sequenced by immunoSEQ multiplex PCR, and TCRdb holds only the in-frame ones, with some missing. Of more than 110,000 clones detected, about 84% appear once; the ten largest clones hold roughly 8.6%. The CDR3 is 16 amino acids. Germline V gene data show CDR1 as MNHEY and CDR2 as SMNVEV (reference sequence). The trim removed 3 bases at V and 6 bases at J, leaving 7 bases unmatched. This sequence originates from a woman aged 80 or over in a cohort sampled during active or convalescent COVID-19. The sequenced sample was peripheral blood. This rearrangement joins TRBV27 to TRBJ2-2, with 10 bases fitting TRBD1. This CDR3 is CASSFRQGARSGELFF. The CDR3 nucleotides are TGTGCCAGCAGTTTCCGACAGGGGGCGCGCTCCGGGGAGCTGTTTTTT.